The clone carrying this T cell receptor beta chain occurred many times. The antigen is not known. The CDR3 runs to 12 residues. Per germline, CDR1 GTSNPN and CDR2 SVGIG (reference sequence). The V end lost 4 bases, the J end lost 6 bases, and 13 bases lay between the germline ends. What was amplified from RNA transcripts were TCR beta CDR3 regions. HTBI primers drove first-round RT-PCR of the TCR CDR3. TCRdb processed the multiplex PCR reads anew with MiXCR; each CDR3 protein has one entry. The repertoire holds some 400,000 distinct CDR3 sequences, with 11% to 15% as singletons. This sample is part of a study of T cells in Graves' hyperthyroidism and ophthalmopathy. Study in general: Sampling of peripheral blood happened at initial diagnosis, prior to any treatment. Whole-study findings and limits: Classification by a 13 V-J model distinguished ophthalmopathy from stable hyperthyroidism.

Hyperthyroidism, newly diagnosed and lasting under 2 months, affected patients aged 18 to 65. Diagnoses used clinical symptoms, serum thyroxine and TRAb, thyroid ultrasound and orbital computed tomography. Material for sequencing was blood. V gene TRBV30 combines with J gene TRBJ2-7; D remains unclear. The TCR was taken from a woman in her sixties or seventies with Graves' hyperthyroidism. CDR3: CAWTRATAEQYF. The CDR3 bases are TGTGCCTGGACTAGAGCGACTGCCGAGCAGTACTTC.